Each of the 27 T cell receptor beta chains below was sequenced from the same sample in a study of T cells in Graves' hyperthyroidism and ophthalmopathy (dated by TCRdb to about 2019). Library preparation was by multiplex PCR. Sequencing was performed on an Illumina HiSeq 2000. Amplification of TCR beta CDR3 regions was carried out from RNA transcripts. For the first round of RT-PCR on the TCR CDR3, the HTBI primer set was used together with the Qiagen OneStep RT-PCR kit. TCRdb reworked the public reads: Q25 trimming with fastp, MiXCR clone assembly, productive beta chains retained. CDR3 protein duplicates are merged, each entry listing the most common genes and DNA. A total of about 700,000 distinct CDR3 sequences appear in this sample, approximately 14% of them only once. 10% to 13% of the sample goes to the ten largest clones. The material sequenced was blood. These receptor sequences come from a woman between 18 and 29 years old with Graves' hyperthyroidism.

This clonotype was counted many times. V and J are TRBV20-1 and TRBJ2-1; 16 nucleotides align to TRBD2. Unmatched junction bases numbered 6, after V lost 1 base and J lost 6 bases. Per the germline V gene, CDR1 is DFQATT and CDR2 is SNEGSKA (reference sequence). The CDR3 length is 17 residues. The CDR3 DNA follows: TGCAGTGCTAGAGCCGGGACTAGCGGGAGGGTTCGCAATGAGCAGTTCTTC. This encodes CSARAGTSGRVRNEQFF.

This clonotype has ten or more counts. The chain uses TRBV27 and TRBJ2-7, with D perhaps being TRBD1 or TRBD2 (5 bases each). The V gene lost 3 bases and the J gene lost 1 base, with 7 bases spanning the gap. The CDR3 length is 13 residues. Germline V gene lookup returns CDR1 MNHEY and CDR2 SMNVEV (reference sequence). The chain's CDR3 is CASSLWGSYEQYF. DNA of the CDR3: TGTGCCAGCAGTTTGTGGGGGTCCTACGAGCAGTACTTC.

The chain has TRBV19 and TRBJ2-1; possibly TRBD2 for D (5 bases). The CDR3 covers 14 residues. Germline CDR1 reads LNHDA; CDR2 reads SQIVND (reference sequence). With 3 bases removed from V and 4 bases from J, the gap between germline ends came to 10 bases. The CDR3 DNA reads TGTGCCAGTAGTATGTCGGAGCGGTACAATGAGCAGTTCTTC. Its translation: CASSMSERYNEQFF.

There are a few counts of this clonotype. The chain recombines TRBV9 with TRBJ2-1; 10 positions match TRBD2. The J segment lost 7 bases and the V segment lost 0 bases, leaving 7 bases of the junction unmatched. Germline CDR1 reads SGDLS; CDR2 reads YYNGEE. This CDR3 region has 16 residues. CDR3 residues: CASSVGSSGGGNEQFF. CDR3 nucleotide sequence: TGTGCCAGCAGCGTAGGGTCTAGCGGGGGTGGAAATGAGCAGTTCTTC.

The table lists this clonotype with many counts. This chain connects TRBV24-1 to TRBJ2-2; D is unresolved. The CDR3 runs 13 residues. CDR1 is KGHDR, CDR2 SFDVKD, per germline. V was cut by 4 bases and J by 3 bases, with 5 bases left in between. The DNA of the CDR3 is TGTGCCACCAGTGAATCGGACACCGGGGAGCTGTTTTTT. Protein product: CATSESDTGELFF.

This clonotype was seen more than once but under ten times. The chain carries TRBV11-2 and TRBJ1-4; D is uncertain. Germline V gene data show CDR1 as SGHAT and CDR2 as FQNNGV. The CDR3 is 13 residues long. With 1 base removed from V and 12 bases from J, the gap between germline ends came to 12 bases. The CDR3: CASSLGGTRELFF. The CDR3 nucleotides are TGTGCCAGCAGCTTAGGGGGAACGAGGGAACTGTTTTTT.

Ten or more counts support this clonotype. V is TRBV18 and J is TRBJ1-2; D remains ambiguous. V shed 3 bases and J shed 2 bases, with 13 bases lying between them. The CDR3 has 15 amino acids. The germline V gene encodes CDR1 KGHSH and CDR2 LQKENI. The CDR3 sequence: CASSPRADGNYGYTF. CDR3 coding DNA: TGTGCCAGCTCACCCCGTGCCGACGGGAACTATGGCTACACCTTC.

This clonotype was counted a few times. V and J are TRBV12-3 or TRBV12-4 and TRBJ2-7; 7 bases are a match to TRBD2. The CDR3 loop spans 13 amino acids. The junction had 8 bases not matched to a gene; V was cut back by 6 bases and J by 6 bases. CDR3 in DNA: TGTGCCAGCAGCCCCAGCGGGATGAGCGAGCAGTACTTC. Translation gives CASSPSGMSEQYF.

The gene calls are TRBV29-1 and TRBJ1-6; no clear D gene. The V end lost 7 bases, the J end lost 2 bases, and 12 bases lay between the germline ends. This CDR3 is built from 14 residues. Germline assignment: CDR1 SQVTM and CDR2 ANQGSEA. The CDR3 is CSARFGPYNSPLHF. For the CDR3, the DNA is TGCAGCGCCCGCTTTGGGCCCTATAATTCACCCCTCCACTTT.

This clonotype came up many times. The chain links TRBV20-1 to TRBJ2-7; weak D call: TRBD2 (6 bases). The V end was cut by 6 bases, the J end by 0 bases, with 9 bases between. Germline values: CDR1 DFQATT, CDR2 SNEGSKA (reference sequence). The CDR3 length is 12 residues. The DNA for the CDR3 is TGCAGTGCCTGGGACTCCTCCTACGAGCAGTACTTC. Amino acid sequence: CSAWDSSYEQYF.

This clonotype was picked up many times. The rearrangement uses TRBV18 and TRBJ2-5; D is unresolved. Trimming left V 8 bases short and J 6 bases short, with 7 bases between. This CDR3 is 10 amino acids long. The germline V gene has CDR1 KGHSH and CDR2 LQKENI. The CDR3, as DNA: TGTGCCAGCCTAGGGAAGACCCAGTACTTC. It is translated as CASLGKTQYF.

The rearrangement links TRBV11-2 to TRBJ1-1, with D hard to call. V lost 6 bases to trimming and J lost 3 bases, with 14 bases between them. CDR3 size: 14 residues. The V gene's germline CDR1 is SGHAT and CDR2 FQNNGV. The CDR3 DNA sequence: TGTGCCAGCAGTGAATTCAAGGTAGACACTGAAGCTTTCTTT. Translating it yields CASSEFKVDTEAFF.

This chain joins TRBV7-3 and TRBJ2-5; TRBD1 aligns across 10 bases. Germline CDR1 is SGHTA and CDR2 is FQGTGA. V dropped 4 bases and J dropped 5; count of bases not matched to a gene: 4. The CDR3 contains 14 residues. CDR3 sequence reads: CASSSDRGSETQYF. In DNA form, the CDR3 reads TGTGCCAGCAGCTCGGACAGGGGGTCGGAGACCCAGTACTTC.

In its sample, this clonotype was seen many times. The chain employs TRBV3-1 and TRBJ2-7, with 9 bases that match TRBD1. Germline-derived CDR1 and CDR2 are LGHDT and YNNKEL (reference sequence). Losses at the gene ends were 2 bases for V and 6 bases for J; bases not matched to a gene: 5. The CDR3 is made up of 14 amino acids. This chain's CDR3 is CASSQPGQGGEQYF. CDR3 in DNA: TGTGCCAGCAGCCAACCGGGACAGGGAGGCGAGCAGTACTTC.

This clonotype was recorded many times. The rearrangement joins TRBV12-3 or TRBV12-4 to TRBJ2-7; no reliable D call. This CDR3 is 14 amino acids long. Trimming shortened V by 3 bases and J by 2 bases, and 11 bases separated the two germline ends. The CDR3 protein is CASSFWGSAYEQYF. CDR3 nucleotides: TGTGCCAGCAGTTTTTGGGGTTCGGCCTACGAGCAGTACTTC.

This clonotype showed up many times. The chain recombines TRBV28 with TRBJ2-3; TRBD2 might be the D (6 bases). The CDR3 is 16 amino acids. Germline assignment: CDR1 MDHEN and CDR2 SYDVKM. Between the trimmed V and J ends, which lost 5 bases and 0 bases, there was a span of 15 bases. The CDR3 nucleotides are TGTGCCAGCAGTGGAGGGGCGAGATACAGCACAGATACGCAGTATTTT. Encoded protein: CASSGGARYSTDTQYF.

The chain uses TRBV29-1 and TRBJ2-3, with no clear D. Between the trimmed V and J ends, which lost 3 bases and 4 bases, there was a span of 8 bases. CDR1 and CDR2 from the germline V gene are SQVTM and ANQGSEA. The CDR3 is made up of 12 amino acids. The CDR3 nucleotides read TGCAGCGTTGATCTGGGTTCAGATACGCAGTATTTT. Translating it yields CSVDLGSDTQYF.

This clonotype was counted ten times or more. The chain couples TRBV11-2 to TRBJ2-3; 7 bases line up with TRBD2. V trimming: 0 bases; J trimming: 6 bases; junction bases outside the gene matches: 6. The CDR3 loop spans 15 amino acids. CDR1 and CDR2 from the germline V gene are SGHAT and FQNNGV. The CDR3 DNA reads as TGTGCCAGCAGCTTAGAGGGCGGGAGATGGGATACGCAGTATTTT. Translating gives CASSLEGGRWDTQYF.

This clonotype showed up just a few times. The rearrangement joins TRBV7-8 to TRBJ2-7; the D is unclear. The CDR3 has 16 amino acids. The germline V and J ends were trimmed by 5 bases and 0 bases, with 17 bases remaining between them. Per germline, CDR1 SGHVS and CDR2 FQNEAQ. CDR3 loop: CASSAEDDNPSYEQYF. In DNA form, the CDR3 reads TGTGCCAGCAGCGCAGAGGATGATAATCCCTCCTACGAGCAGTACTTC. The entire variable domain, with the rest obtained from reference TRBV7-8 and TRBJ2-7, is as follows: GAGVSQSPRYKVAKRGQDVALRCDPISGHVSLFWYQQALGQGPEFLTYFQNEAQLDKSGLPSDRFFAERPEGSVSTLKIQRTQQEDSAVYLCASSAEDDNPSYEQYFGPGTRLTVT.

The sample holds many counts of this clonotype. V gene TRBV6-5 combines with J gene TRBJ2-2; perhaps TRBD1 as D (5 bases). The CDR3 length is 14 residues. V was cut by 0 bases and J by 5 bases, with 7 bases left in between. The V gene's germline CDR1 is MNHEY and CDR2 SVGAGI. Written as DNA, the CDR3 is TGTGCCAGCAGTTACTCAAGGGGAACCGGGGAGCTGTTTTTT. It specifies CASSYSRGTGELFF.

The CDR3: CSVVETWQFF. The CDR3 DNA is TGCAGCGTTGTTGAGACTTGGCAGTTCTTC. This chain uses TRBV29-1 with TRBJ2-1; D not certain. Germline V gives CDR1 SQVTM, CDR2 ANQGSEA. The CDR3 contains 10 residues. V gave up 4 bases and J gave up 12 bases, with 10 bases separating them.

The chain carries TRBV9 and TRBJ1-2, with D perhaps TRBD1 (6 bases). The germline V gene encodes CDR1 SGDLS and CDR2 YYNGEE. The ends were cut back, 1 base at V and 3 bases at J, with 19 bases in the middle. The CDR3 contains 17 residues. CDR3 residues: CASSVSTGRDGDYGYTF. The CDR3, as DNA: TGTGCCAGCAGCGTATCAACAGGGAGGGACGGTGACTATGGCTACACCTTC. Filled out from reference TRBV9 and TRBJ1-2, the complete variable domain reads DSGVTQTPKHLITATGQRVTLRCSPRSGDLSVYWYQQSLDQGLQFLIQYYNGEERAKGNILERFSAQQFPDLHSELNLSSLELGDSALYFCASSVSTGRDGDYGYTFGSGTRLTVV.

The chain links TRBV4-1 to TRBJ2-4; no firm D call. The CDR3 sequence is 13 residues long. Trimming removed 3 bases from V and 6 bases from J, with 9 bases in between. The germline V gene has CDR1 MGHRA and CDR2 YSYEKL. CDR3 bases: TGCGCCAGCAGCCATGACCGCCCAAACATTCAGTACTTC. Encoded protein: CASSHDRPNIQYF.

This clonotype was recorded many times. The chain has TRBV18 and TRBJ1-2; D perhaps matches TRBD1 (5 bases). Germline V CDR1 and CDR2: KGHSH, LQKENI. The CDR3 sequence is 13 residues long. The germline V and J ends were trimmed by 0 bases and 8 bases, with 10 bases remaining between them. CDR3 loop: CASSPPSRDGYTF. In DNA form, the CDR3 reads TGTGCCAGCTCACCACCCTCTCGGGACGGCTACACCTTC.

There are many counts of this clonotype. This chain uses TRBV7-9 with TRBJ2-3; D is possibly TRBD2 (6 bases). Trimming removed 8 bases from V and 0 bases from J, with 12 bases in between. Germline V gene lookup returns CDR1 SEHNR and CDR2 FQNEAQ (reference sequence). CDR3 length equals 14 residues. The chain's CDR3 is CASVPGRSTDTQYF. CDR3 nucleotides: TGTGCCAGCGTCCCAGGGAGGAGCACAGATACGCAGTATTTT.

Comment on this clonotype: A much larger clone lies a single base off, so this may be a read error. The rearrangement joins TRBV6-1 to TRBJ2-5; no definite D call. V was clipped by 6 bases and J by 1 base, with 18 bases between them. The CDR3 contains 16 residues. Germline V gene lookup returns CDR1 MNHNS and CDR2 SASEGT. The CDR3 region is CASRDLVTARQETQYF. DNA of the CDR3: TGTGCCAGCAGAGACCTTGTAACAGCACGCCAAGAGACCCAGTACTTC.

Details on this clonotype: Just one base apart from a much larger clone, this may be a read error. Because the CDR3 is missing its conserved closing phenylalanine or tryptophan, this is likely a read error. The chain joins TRBV2 to TRBJ1-2, with D perhaps matching TRBD1 (5 bases). This CDR3 region has 13 residues. Germline V gene data show CDR1 as SNHLY and CDR2 as FYNNEI. This CDR3 is CAISEYRNYGYTL. CDR3 DNA: TGTGCCATCAGTGAGTACAGGAACTATGGCTACACCCTC.